The 21 T cell receptor beta chains in this list originate from one sample, sequenced in a study of T cell responses to AZD1222 COVID-19 vaccine. Sequenced by immunoSEQ multiplex PCR; TCRdb stores in-frame clones only, minus some. The sample carries more than 95,000 clones, 90% recorded once. Sample: peripheral blood, taken on day 0 of AZD1222 vaccination. The receptors derive from an adult in good health.

The rearrangement links TRBV21-1 to TRBJ2-3; TRBD1, the table's D call, lacks a check against the DNA. TRBV21-1 is marked as a pseudogene. The CDR3 totals 21 residues. The CDR3 spells CASSKALFLTLGTGSCDTQYF. CDR3 nucleotide sequence: TGTGCCAGCAGCAAAGCGCTGTTTCTAACGCTCGGGACAGGGTCTTGTGATACGCAGTATTTT.

The chain carries TRBV2 and TRBJ1-4, with D hard to call. V lost 8 bases and J 8 bases, leaving 9 bases between the germline ends. CDR1 is SNHLY and CDR2 is FYNNEI in the germline V gene. The CDR3 extends over 11 amino acids. The CDR3 sequence: CASVHGEKLFF. The CDR3 DNA follows: TGTGCCAGCGTGCATGGGGAAAAACTGTTTTTT.

The CDR3 sequence is CSASYRGAYEQYF. The CDR3 DNA sequence: TGCAGTGCTAGTTACCGGGGGGCCTACGAGCAGTACTTC. V gene TRBV20-1 combines with J gene TRBJ2-7, with 7 bases identical to TRBD2. This CDR3 is 13 amino acids long. CDR1 is DFQATT and CDR2 is SNEGSKA in the germline V gene (reference sequence). The junction had 4 bases not matched to a gene; V was cut back by 3 bases and J by 2 bases.

The CDR3 DNA is TGTGCCAGCAGTACCCGACTAGCGGGGTCGGATACGCAGTATTTT. It encodes CASSTRLAGSDTQYF. The chain is built from TRBV28 and TRBJ2-3, with 11 bases that match TRBD2. From germline, CDR1 is MDHEN and CDR2 SYDVKM. V gave up 5 bases and J gave up 6 bases; unmatched junction bases: 7. This CDR3 region has 15 residues.

This rearrangement joins TRBV11-2 to TRBJ2-7, with 9 nucleotides matching TRBD2. The CDR3 extends over 19 amino acids. Germline V gene lookup returns CDR1 SGHAT and CDR2 FQNNGV. V gave up 5 bases and J gave up 2 bases; unmatched junction bases: 19. DNA for the CDR3: TGTGCCAGCAGCCAAATAGCGGCAGAGATAGCGGGAGTTACCTACGAGCAGTACTTC. Translated: CASSQIAAEIAGVTYEQYF.

CDR3 sequence: CASSFQGRTGELFF. The DNA for the CDR3 is TGTGCCAGCAGTTTCCAGGGCCGCACCGGGGAGCTGTTTTTT. The rearrangement links TRBV27 to TRBJ2-2, with D maybe TRBD1 (5 bases). Looked up from germline, CDR1 is MNHEY and CDR2 is SMNVEV (reference sequence). V was shortened by 3 bases and J by 4 bases, with 9 bases between the two germline ends. The CDR3 extends over 14 amino acids.

V and J are TRBV28 and TRBJ2-5; D is perhaps TRBD1 (6 bases). V lost 5 bases, J lost 3 bases, and 25 bases lay in between. Germline V gene data show CDR1 as MDHEN and CDR2 as SYDVKM. The CDR3 consists of 18 residues. The CDR3 DNA reads TGTGCCAGCAGTCCACAGGGAACCCGGTCGTCGTCCAAAGAGACCCAGTACTTC. Translated, it gives CASSPQGTRSSSKETQYF. Based on the CDR3 plus reference TRBV28 and TRBJ2-5, the full variable domain is DVKVTQSSRYLVKRTGEKVFLECVQDMDHENMFWYRQDPGLGLRLIYFSYDVKMKEKGDIPEGYSVSREKKERFSLILESASTNQTSMYLCASSPQGTRSSSKETQYFGPGTRLLVL.

The chain uses TRBV7-2 and TRBJ2-2; D remains unclear. Trimming cost V 0 bases and J 0 bases, with 5 bases left between them. The CDR3 consists of 15 residues. Germline CDR1 reads SGHTA; CDR2 reads FQGNSA. CDR3 nucleotide sequence: TGTGCCAGCAGCTTAGCGGGAACGAACACCGGGGAGCTGTTTTTT. It yields the protein CASSLAGTNTGELFF.

The rearrangement uses TRBV5-1 and TRBJ2-7, with TRBD2 identical over 8 bases. CDR3 size: 15 residues. The germline V gene encodes CDR1 SGHRS and CDR2 YFSETQ. With V trimmed by 4 bases and J by 4 bases, 10 bases remained unmatched. The CDR3 protein is CASSLVAGPEYEQYF. The CDR3 DNA follows: TGCGCCAGCAGCCTAGTAGCGGGACCGGAGTACGAGCAGTACTTC.

The CDR3 bases are TGTGCCACCAGTGATGTGAATCAGCCCCAGCATTTT. It yields the protein CATSDVNQPQHF. V and J are TRBV24-1 and TRBJ1-5; D uncertain. V was cut by 3 bases and J by 4 bases, with 3 bases left in between. This CDR3 is built from 12 residues. Germline V gives CDR1 KGHDR, CDR2 SFDVKD.

A word on this clone: Other DNA sequences of this sample code for an identical CDR3. V is TRBV18 and J is TRBJ1-4; 9 positions match TRBD1. This CDR3 region has 14 residues. V shed 3 bases and J 4 bases; nucleotides not matched to a gene: 0. Per germline, CDR1 KGHSH and CDR2 LQKENI. CDR3 region: CASSPGQGNEKLFF. The CDR3 DNA is TGTGCCAGCTCACCGGGACAGGGTAATGAAAAACTGTTTTTT.

This rearrangement joins TRBV9 to TRBJ2-5; D gene ambiguous. Germline V gene sequence: CDR1 SGDLS, CDR2 YYNGEE. The CDR3 is 13 residues long. The V gene lost 0 bases and the J gene lost 4 bases, with 7 bases spanning the gap. CDR3 bases: TGTGCCAGCAGCGTAGAGGGATCAGAGACCCAGTACTTC. It codes for CASSVEGSETQYF.

This clone was observed a few times. The gene calls are TRBV30 and TRBJ1-5; D is perhaps TRBD1 (5 bases). There are 12 residues in the CDR3. Trimming removed 1 base at V and 9 bases at J, with 10 bases between. Germline V gene lookup returns CDR1 GTSNPN and CDR2 SVGIG (reference sequence). CDR3 sequence (DNA): TGTGCCTGGAGTGCAGCCGGGGGGCCCCAGCATTTT. Translated: CAWSAAGGPQHF.

The chain uses TRBV11-2 and TRBJ2-5; no firm D call. The CDR3 is made up of 13 amino acids. Germline CDR1 SGHAT, CDR2 FQNNGV. Trimming pared 1 base from V and 2 bases from J, leaving 5 bases between. This chain's CDR3 is CASSLGAQETQYF. The CDR3 region has the DNA TGTGCCAGCAGCTTAGGTGCACAAGAGACCCAGTACTTC.

A note on this clone: Other nucleotide sequences in the sample specify the same CDR3. The V call is TRBV19, the J call TRBJ2-3, with 8 bases that match TRBD1. Germline lookup yields CDR1 LNHDA and CDR2 SQIVND (reference sequence). This CDR3 has 13 residues. Trimming cost V 8 bases and J 4 bases; bases outside gene matches: 5. DNA of the CDR3: TGTGCCAGTTCCAGGGGGCTGGCAGATACGCAGTATTTT. It yields the protein CASSRGLADTQYF.

V is TRBV10-3 and J is TRBJ2-2, with unresolved D. The V end lost 7 bases, the J end lost 6 bases, and 9 bases lay between the germline ends. This CDR3 contains 12 residues. Germline CDR1 and CDR2: ENHRY and SYGVKD. The CDR3 sequence: CAIKYRSGELFF. The DNA of the CDR3 is TGTGCCATCAAATACCGTTCCGGGGAGCTGTTTTTT.

Points on this clone: The sample carries other DNA sequences with the same CDR3. The rearrangement uses TRBV2 and TRBJ1-5, with 7 bases aligning to TRBD1. CDR3 length equals 15 residues. CDR1 is SNHLY, CDR2 FYNNEI, per germline. V was clipped by 4 bases and J by 0 bases; unmatched bases: 3. The CDR3 reads CASSGDRISNQPQHF. The CDR3 DNA reads as TGTGCCAGCAGTGGGGACAGAATTAGCAATCAGCCCCAGCATTTT. The full variable domain, its missing parts supplied by reference TRBV2 and TRBJ1-5, is EPEVTQTPSHQVTQMGQEVILRCVPISNHLYFYWYRQILGQKVEFLVSFYNNEISEKSEIFDDQFSVERPDGSNFTLKIRSTKLEDSAMYFCASSGDRISNQPQHFGDGTRLSIL.

This chain uses TRBV24-1 with TRBJ1-1, with D unresolved. Trimming removed 5 bases from V and 1 base from J, with 7 bases in between. This CDR3 spans 13 amino acids. The V gene's germline CDR1 is KGHDR and CDR2 SFDVKD. The CDR3 reads CATSVSENTEAFF. The CDR3 DNA follows: TGTGCCACCAGTGTAAGTGAGAACACTGAAGCTTTCTTT.

The V and J genes are TRBV7-9 and TRBJ1-3; D unresolved. From germline, CDR1 is SEHNR and CDR2 FQNEAQ (reference sequence). The CDR3 totals 13 residues. The V gene lost 5 bases and the J gene lost 0 bases, with 5 bases spanning the gap. CDR3 amino acids: CASSRDSGNTIYF. The CDR3 DNA reads as TGTGCCAGCAGCCGCGACTCTGGAAACACCATATATTTT.

The gene calls are TRBV6-2 or TRBV6-3 and TRBJ1-2; no definite D call. Trimming took off 0 bases at V and 3 bases at J, with 11 bases between the two ends. Germline V gene lookup returns CDR1 MNHEY and CDR2 SVGEGT. The CDR3 consists of 15 residues. DNA for the CDR3: TGTGCCAGCAGTTACTCCTTTGGCGGTGACTATGGCTACACCTTC. Its protein is CASSYSFGGDYGYTF.

The V gene is TRBV27, the J gene TRBJ2-1; 13 bases map to TRBD2. Germline values: CDR1 MNHEY, CDR2 SMNVEV (reference sequence). The length of the CDR3 is 18 residues. V lost 4 bases to trimming and J lost 0 bases; unmatched junction nucleotides: 6. CDR3 sequence: CASSSGLAGAHSYNEQFF. As DNA, the CDR3 is TGTGCCAGCAGTTCCGGACTAGCGGGAGCCCACTCCTACAATGAGCAGTTCTTC.